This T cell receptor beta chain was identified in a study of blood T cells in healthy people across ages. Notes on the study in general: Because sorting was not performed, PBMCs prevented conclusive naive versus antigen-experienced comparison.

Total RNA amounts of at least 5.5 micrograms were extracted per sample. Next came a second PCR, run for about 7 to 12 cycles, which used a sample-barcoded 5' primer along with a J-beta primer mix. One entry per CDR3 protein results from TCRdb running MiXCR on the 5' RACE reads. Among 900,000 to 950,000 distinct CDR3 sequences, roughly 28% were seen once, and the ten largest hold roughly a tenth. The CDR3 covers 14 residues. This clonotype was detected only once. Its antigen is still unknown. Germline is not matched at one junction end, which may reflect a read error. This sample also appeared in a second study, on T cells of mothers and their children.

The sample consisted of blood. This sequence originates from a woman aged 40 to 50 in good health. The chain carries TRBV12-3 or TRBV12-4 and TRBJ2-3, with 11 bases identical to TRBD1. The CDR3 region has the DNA TGTGCCAGCAATTGGACAGGGGGCACAGATGCGCAGTATTTT. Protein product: CASNWTGGTDAQYF.